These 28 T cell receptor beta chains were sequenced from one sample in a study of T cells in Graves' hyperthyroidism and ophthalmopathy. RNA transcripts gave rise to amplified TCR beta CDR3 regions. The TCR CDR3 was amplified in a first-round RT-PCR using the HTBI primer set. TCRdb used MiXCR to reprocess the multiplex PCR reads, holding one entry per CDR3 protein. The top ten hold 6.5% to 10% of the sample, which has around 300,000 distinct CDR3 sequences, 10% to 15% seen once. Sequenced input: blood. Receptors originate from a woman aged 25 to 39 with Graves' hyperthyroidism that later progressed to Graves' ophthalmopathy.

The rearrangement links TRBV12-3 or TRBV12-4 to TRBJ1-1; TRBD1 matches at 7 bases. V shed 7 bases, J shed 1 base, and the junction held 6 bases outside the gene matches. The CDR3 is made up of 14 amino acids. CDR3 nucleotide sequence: TGTGCCAGCAAAAGAAGGGGGCAGAACACTGAAGCTTTCTTT. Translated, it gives CASKRRGQNTEAFF.

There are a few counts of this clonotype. The CDR3 loop is CASSSAGSASPLHF. In nucleotides, the CDR3 is TGTGCCAGTAGTTCAGCCGGGTCGGCATCACCCCTCCACTTT. The chain carries TRBV19 and TRBJ1-6, with unresolved D. Germline V gene sequence: CDR1 LNHDA, CDR2 SQIVND (reference sequence). The CDR3 is 14 residues long. Trimming shortened V by 5 bases and J by 10 bases, and 15 bases separated the two germline ends.

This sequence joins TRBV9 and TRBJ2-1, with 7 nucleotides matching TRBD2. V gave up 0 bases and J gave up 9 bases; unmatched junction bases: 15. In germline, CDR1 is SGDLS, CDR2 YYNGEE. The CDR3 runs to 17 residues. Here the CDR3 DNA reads TGTGCCAGCAGCGTAGGCGGGACTACGAGAATCGCGGGTGAGCAGTTCTTC. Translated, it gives CASSVGGTTRIAGEQFF.

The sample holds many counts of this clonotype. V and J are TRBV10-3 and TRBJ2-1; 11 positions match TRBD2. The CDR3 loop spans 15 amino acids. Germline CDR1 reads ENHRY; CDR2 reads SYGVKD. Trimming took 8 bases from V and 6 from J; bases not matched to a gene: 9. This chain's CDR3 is CAIHSGTSGLNEQFF. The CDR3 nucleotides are TGTGCCATCCATTCCGGGACTAGCGGTCTCAATGAGCAGTTCTTC.

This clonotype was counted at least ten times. The CDR3 DNA follows: TGTGCCAGCAGTTTGACTAGCGGGAAAAACATTCAGTACTTC. Translating it yields CASSLTSGKNIQYF. The chain has TRBV28 and TRBJ2-4; 10 bases map to TRBD2. Trimming cost V 3 bases and J 4 bases; bases outside gene matches: 0. The CDR3 spans 14 residues. Germline V gene data show CDR1 as MDHEN and CDR2 as SYDVKM.

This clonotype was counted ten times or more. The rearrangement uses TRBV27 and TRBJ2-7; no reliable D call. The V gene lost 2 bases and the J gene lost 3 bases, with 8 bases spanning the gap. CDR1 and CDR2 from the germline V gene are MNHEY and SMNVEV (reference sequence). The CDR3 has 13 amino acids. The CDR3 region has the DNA TGTGCCAGCAGTTTACGCGGAAGCTACGAGCAGTACTTC. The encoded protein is CASSLRGSYEQYF.

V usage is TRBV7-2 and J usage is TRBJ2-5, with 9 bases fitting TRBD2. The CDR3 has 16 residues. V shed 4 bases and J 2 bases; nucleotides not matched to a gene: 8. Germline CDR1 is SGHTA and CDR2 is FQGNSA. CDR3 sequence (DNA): TGTGCCAGCAGCTGGGCGGGGAGCGGGAGGCAAGAGACCCAGTACTTC. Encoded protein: CASSWAGSGRQETQYF.

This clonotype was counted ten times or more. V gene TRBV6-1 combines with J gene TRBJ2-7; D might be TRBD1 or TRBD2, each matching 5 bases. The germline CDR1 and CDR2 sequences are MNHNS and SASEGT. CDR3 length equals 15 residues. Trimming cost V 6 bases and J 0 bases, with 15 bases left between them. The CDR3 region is CASRPNRDGSYEQYF. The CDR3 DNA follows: TGTGCCAGCAGGCCTAACCGGGACGGCTCCTACGAGCAGTACTTC.

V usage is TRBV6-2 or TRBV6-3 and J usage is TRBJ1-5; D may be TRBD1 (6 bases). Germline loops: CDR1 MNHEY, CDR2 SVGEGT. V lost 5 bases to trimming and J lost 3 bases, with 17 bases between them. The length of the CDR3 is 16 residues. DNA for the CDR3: TGTGCCAGCAGTCTCCCCCTCTACAGGGTCAATCAGCCCCAGCATTTT. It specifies CASSLPLYRVNQPQHF.

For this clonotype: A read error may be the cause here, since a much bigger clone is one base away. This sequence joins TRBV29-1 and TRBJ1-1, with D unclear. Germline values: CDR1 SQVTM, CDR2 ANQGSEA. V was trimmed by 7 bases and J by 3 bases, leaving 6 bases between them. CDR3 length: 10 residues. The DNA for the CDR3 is TGCAGCGCTGGTCACACTGAAGCTTTCTTT. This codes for CSAGHTEAFF.

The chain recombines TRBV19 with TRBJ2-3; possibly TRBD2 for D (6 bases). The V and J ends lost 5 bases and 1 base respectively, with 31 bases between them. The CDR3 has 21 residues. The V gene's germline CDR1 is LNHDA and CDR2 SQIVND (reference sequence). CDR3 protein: CASSVTGSGGGGIRGTDTQYF. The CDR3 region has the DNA TGTGCCAGTAGTGTAACCGGGAGTGGGGGAGGAGGAATCCGCGGCACAGATACGCAGTATTTT.

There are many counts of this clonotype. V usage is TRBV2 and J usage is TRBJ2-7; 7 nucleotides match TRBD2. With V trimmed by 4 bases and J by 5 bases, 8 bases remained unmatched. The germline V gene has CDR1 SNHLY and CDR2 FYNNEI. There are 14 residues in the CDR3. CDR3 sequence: CASSVSSGLNEQYF. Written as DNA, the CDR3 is TGTGCCAGCAGTGTATCTAGCGGACTCAACGAGCAGTACTTC. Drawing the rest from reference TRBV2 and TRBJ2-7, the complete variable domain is EPEVTQTPSHQVTQMGQEVILRCVPISNHLYFYWYRQILGQKVEFLVSFYNNEISEKSEIFDDQFSVERPDGSNFTLKIRSTKLEDSAMYFCASSVSSGLNEQYFGPGTRLTVT.

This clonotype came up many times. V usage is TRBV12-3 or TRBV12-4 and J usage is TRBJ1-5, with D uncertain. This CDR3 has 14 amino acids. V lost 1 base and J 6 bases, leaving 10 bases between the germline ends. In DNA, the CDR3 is TGTGCCAGCAGTTTAGACAGCCTAGGTCAGCCCCAGCATTTT. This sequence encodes CASSLDSLGQPQHF.

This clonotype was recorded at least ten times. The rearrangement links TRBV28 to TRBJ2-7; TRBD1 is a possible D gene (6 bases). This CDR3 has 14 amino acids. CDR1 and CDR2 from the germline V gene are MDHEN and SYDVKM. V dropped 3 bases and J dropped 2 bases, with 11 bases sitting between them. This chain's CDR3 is CASSFPTGTYEQYF. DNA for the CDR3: TGTGCCAGCAGTTTCCCTACAGGGACCTACGAGCAGTACTTC.

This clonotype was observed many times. The CDR3 DNA reads as TGTGCCAGCAGCACGACTAGCGGAACCTACAATGAGCAGTTCTTC. Its protein product is CASSTTSGTYNEQFF. This rearrangement joins TRBV6-1 to TRBJ2-1, with 9 bases matching TRBD2. The length of the CDR3 is 15 residues. Germline CDR1 and CDR2: MNHNS and SASEGT. V was pared by 6 bases and J by 2 bases, with 5 bases of the junction left unmatched.

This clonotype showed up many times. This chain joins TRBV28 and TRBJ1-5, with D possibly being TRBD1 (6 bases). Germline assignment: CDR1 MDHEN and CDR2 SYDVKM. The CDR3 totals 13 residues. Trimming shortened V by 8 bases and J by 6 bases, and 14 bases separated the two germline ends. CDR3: CASRRQVPQPQHF. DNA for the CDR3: TGTGCCAGCCGACGACAGGTACCTCAGCCCCAGCATTTT. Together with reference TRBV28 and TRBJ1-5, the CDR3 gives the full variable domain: DVKVTQSSRYLVKRTGEKVFLECVQDMDHENMFWYRQDPGLGLRLIYFSYDVKMKEKGDIPEGYSVSREKKERFSLILESASTNQTSMYLCASRRQVPQPQHFGDGTRLSIL.

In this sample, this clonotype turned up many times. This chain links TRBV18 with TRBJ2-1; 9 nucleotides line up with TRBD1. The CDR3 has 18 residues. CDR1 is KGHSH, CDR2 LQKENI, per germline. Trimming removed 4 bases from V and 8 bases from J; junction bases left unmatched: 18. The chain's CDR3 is CASSLLNPTGTGLHEQFF. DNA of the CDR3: TGTGCCAGCTCACTCCTTAACCCAACCGGGACAGGGCTGCATGAGCAGTTCTTC.

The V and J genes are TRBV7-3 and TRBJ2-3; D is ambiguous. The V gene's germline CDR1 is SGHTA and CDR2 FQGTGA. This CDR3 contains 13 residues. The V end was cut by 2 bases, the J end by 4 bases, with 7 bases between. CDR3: CASSLWAADTQYF. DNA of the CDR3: TGTGCCAGCAGCTTATGGGCCGCAGATACGCAGTATTTT. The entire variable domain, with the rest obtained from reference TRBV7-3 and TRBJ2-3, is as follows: GAGVSQTPSNKVTEKGKYVELRCDPISGHTALYWYRQSLGQGPEFLIYFQGTGAADDSGLPNDRFFAVRPEGSVSTLKIQRTERGDSAVYLCASSLWAADTQYFGPGTRLTVL.

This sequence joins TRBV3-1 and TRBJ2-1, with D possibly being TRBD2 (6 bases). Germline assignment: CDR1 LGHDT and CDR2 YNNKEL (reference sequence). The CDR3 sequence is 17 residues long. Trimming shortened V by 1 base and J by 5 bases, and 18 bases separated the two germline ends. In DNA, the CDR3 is TGTGCCAGCAGCCAAGCCAGGGTAAGCCCGGGGGACAATGAGCAGTTCTTC. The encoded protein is CASSQARVSPGDNEQFF.

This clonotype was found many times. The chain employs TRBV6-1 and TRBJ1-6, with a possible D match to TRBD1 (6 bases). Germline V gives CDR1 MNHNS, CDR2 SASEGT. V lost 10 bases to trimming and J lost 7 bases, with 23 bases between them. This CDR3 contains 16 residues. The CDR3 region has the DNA TGTGCCACCAGAGAGCCGCTTCGGACAGCCAATTCACCCCTCCACTTT. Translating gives CATREPLRTANSPLHF.

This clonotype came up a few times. This CDR3 reads CASSEGTAYADYGYTF. In DNA, the CDR3 is TGTGCCAGCAGCGAAGGGACAGCCTACGCGGACTATGGCTACACCTTC. V is TRBV5-6 and J is TRBJ1-2; 7 bases map to TRBD1. This CDR3 spans 16 amino acids. V lost 4 bases, J lost 3 bases, and 12 bases stayed unmatched. CDR1 is SGHDT, CDR2 YYEEEE, per germline.

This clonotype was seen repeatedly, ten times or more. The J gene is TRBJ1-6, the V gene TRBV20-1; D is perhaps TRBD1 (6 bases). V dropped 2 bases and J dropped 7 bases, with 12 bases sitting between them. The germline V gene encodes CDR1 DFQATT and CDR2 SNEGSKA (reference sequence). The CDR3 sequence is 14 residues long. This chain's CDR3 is CSARLGTSNSPLHF. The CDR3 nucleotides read TGCAGTGCTAGACTTGGGACATCAAATTCACCCCTCCACTTT.

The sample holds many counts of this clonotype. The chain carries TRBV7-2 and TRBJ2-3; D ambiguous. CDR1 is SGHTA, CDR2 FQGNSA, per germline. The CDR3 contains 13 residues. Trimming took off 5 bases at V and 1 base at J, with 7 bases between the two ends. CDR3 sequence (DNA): TGTGCCAGCAGCCCTACAGGCACAGATACGCAGTATTTT. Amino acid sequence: CASSPTGTDTQYF. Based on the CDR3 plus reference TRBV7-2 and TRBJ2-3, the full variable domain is GAGVSQSPSNKVTEKGKDVELRCDPISGHTALYWYRQSLGQGLEFLIYFQGNSAPDKSGLPSDRFSAERTGGSVSTLTIQRTQQEDSAVYLCASSPTGTDTQYFGPGTRLTVL.

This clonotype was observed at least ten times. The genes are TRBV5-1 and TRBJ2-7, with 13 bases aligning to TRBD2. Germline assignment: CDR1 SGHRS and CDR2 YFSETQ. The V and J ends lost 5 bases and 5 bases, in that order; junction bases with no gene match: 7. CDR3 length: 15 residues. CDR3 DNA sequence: TGCGCCAGCAGGGCACTAGCGGGAGGGAGCGACGAGCAGTACTTC. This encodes CASRALAGGSDEQYF.

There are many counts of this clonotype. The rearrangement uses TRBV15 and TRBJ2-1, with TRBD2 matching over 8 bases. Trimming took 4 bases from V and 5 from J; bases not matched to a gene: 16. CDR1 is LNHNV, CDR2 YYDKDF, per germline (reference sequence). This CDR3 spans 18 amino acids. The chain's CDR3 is CATSTVLQRTSFDNEQFF. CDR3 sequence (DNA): TGTGCCACCAGCACCGTACTTCAGCGGACTAGCTTCGACAATGAGCAGTTCTTC.

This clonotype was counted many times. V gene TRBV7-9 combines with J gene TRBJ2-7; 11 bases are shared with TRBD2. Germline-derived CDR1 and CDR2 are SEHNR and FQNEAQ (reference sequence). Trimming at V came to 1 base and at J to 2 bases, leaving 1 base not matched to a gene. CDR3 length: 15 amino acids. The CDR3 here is CASSLVSGRAYEQYF. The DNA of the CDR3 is TGTGCCAGCAGCTTAGTTAGCGGGAGGGCCTACGAGCAGTACTTC. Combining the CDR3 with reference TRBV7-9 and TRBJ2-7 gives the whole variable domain DTGVSQNPRHKITKRGQNVTFRCDPISEHNRLYWYRQTLGQGPEFLTYFQNEAQLEKSRLLSDRFSAERPKGSFSTLEIQRTEQGDSAMYLCASSLVSGRAYEQYFGPGTRLTVT.

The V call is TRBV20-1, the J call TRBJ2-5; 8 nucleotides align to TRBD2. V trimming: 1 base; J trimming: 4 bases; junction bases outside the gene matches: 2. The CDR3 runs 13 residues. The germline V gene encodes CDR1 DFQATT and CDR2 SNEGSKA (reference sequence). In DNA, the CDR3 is TGCAGTGCTAGAGTGGCGGGAGGAGAGACCCAGTACTTC. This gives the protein CSARVAGGETQYF.

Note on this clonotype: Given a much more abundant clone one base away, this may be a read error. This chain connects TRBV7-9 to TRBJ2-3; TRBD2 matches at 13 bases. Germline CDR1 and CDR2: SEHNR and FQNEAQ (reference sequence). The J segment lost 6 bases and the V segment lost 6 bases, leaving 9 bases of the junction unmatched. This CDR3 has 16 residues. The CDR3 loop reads CASRLAGGPHMDTQYF. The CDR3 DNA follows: TGTGCCAGCAGACTAGCGGGAGGGCCGCATATGGATACGCAGTATTTT.